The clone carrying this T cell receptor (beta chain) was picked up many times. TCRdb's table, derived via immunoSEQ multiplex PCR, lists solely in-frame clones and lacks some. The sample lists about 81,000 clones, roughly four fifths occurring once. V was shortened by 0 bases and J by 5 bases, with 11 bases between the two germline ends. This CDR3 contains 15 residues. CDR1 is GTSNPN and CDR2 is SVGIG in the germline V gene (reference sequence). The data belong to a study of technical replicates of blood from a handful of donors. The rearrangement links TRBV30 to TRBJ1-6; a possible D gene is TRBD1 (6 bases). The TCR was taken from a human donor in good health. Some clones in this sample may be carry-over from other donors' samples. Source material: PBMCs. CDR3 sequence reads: CAWSVTGTNNSPLHF. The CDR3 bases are TGTGCCTGGAGTGTAACAGGGACAAATAATTCACCCCTCCACTTT. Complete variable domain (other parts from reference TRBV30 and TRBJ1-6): SQTIHQWPATLVQPVGSPLSLECTVEGTSNPNLYWYRQAAGRGLQLLFYSVGIGQISSEVPQNLSASRPQDRQFILSSKKLLLSDSGFYLCAWSVTGTNNSPLHFGNGTRLTVT.